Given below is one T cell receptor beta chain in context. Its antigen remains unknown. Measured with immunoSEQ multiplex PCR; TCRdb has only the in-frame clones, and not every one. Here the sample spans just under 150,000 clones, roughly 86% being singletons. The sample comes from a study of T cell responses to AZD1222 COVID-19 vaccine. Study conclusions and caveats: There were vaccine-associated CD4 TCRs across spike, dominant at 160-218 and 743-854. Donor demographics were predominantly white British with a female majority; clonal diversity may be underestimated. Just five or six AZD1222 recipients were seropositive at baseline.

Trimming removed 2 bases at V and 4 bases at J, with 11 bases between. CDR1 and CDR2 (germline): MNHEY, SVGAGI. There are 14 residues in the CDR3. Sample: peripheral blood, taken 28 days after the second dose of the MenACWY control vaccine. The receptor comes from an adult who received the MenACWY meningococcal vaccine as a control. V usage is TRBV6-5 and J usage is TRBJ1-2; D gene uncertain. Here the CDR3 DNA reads TGTGCCAGCAGTTACAAAGACGGAAGCTATGGCTACACCTTC. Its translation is CASSYKDGSYGYTF.